The 10 T cell receptor beta chains presented below share a single source sample, sequenced in a study of shared clonotypes between healthy human individuals. The data were produced by immunoSEQ multiplex PCR, yet TCRdb's version contains in-frame clones alone and is incomplete. The sample lists millions of clones; around 94% were seen once. The sequenced material came from naive CD4+ T cells sorted from blood. As to subset: CD45RA+ positively selected. These TCRs come from a man in his late teens or twenties in good health.

This clone has just a few counts. V is TRBV7-8 and J is TRBJ1-5; D unclear. Germline V lookup: CDR1 SGHVS, CDR2 FQNEAQ. V was shortened by 1 base and J by 3 bases, with 10 bases between the two germline ends. The CDR3 is made up of 15 amino acids. CDR3 DNA sequence: TGTGCCAGCAGCTTAGGACCAGGCCTCAATCAGCCCCAGCATTTT. Translating it yields CASSLGPGLNQPQHF.

This chain links TRBV28 with TRBJ1-4, with D unresolved. The V gene lost 3 bases and the J gene lost 8 bases, with 13 bases spanning the gap. This CDR3 has 14 residues. Looked up from germline, CDR1 is MDHEN and CDR2 is SYDVKM. CDR3 residues: CASSFRSKQEKLFF. CDR3 nucleotides: TGTGCCAGCAGTTTCAGATCGAAGCAAGAAAAACTGTTTTTT.

Note on this clone: The sample contains more than one DNA sequence encoding this CDR3. The chain carries TRBV29-1 and TRBJ2-5; weak D call: TRBD2 (7 bases). The CDR3 covers 13 residues. CDR1 and CDR2 from the germline V gene are SQVTM and ANQGSEA. V was cut by 4 bases and J by 1 base, with 10 bases left in between. As DNA, the CDR3 is TGCAGCGTTGCGGGGGGCCCCCAAGAGACCCAGTACTTC. Translation: CSVAGGPQETQYF.

The chain uses TRBV11-2 and TRBJ2-7, with unresolved D. The CDR3 runs 13 residues. Germline CDR1 reads SGHAT; CDR2 reads FQNNGV. The ends were cut back, 7 bases at V and 2 bases at J, with 12 bases in the middle. CDR3 sequence reads: CASTPSDTYEQYF. CDR3 nucleotides: TGTGCCAGCACCCCCTCCGACACCTACGAGCAGTACTTC. The full variable domain, in which reference TRBV11-2 and TRBJ2-7 provide the parts outside the CDR3, is EAGVAQSPRYKIIEKRQSVAFWCNPISGHATLYWYQQILGQGPKLLIQFQNNGVVDDSQLPKDRFSAERLKGVDSTLKIQPAKLEDSAVYLCASTPSDTYEQYFGPGTRLTVT.

As regards this clone: Other DNA sequences from this sample encode an identical CDR3 as well. This chain connects TRBV7-2 to TRBJ2-7; TRBD1 matches 9 bases. CDR3 length equals 15 residues. The V gene end was trimmed by 1 base and the J gene end by 1 base; junction bases not matched to a gene: 2. The germline V gene has CDR1 SGHTA and CDR2 FQGNSA. Here the CDR3 DNA reads TGTGCCAGCAGCTTAGGTGGACAGGGGTCCTACGAGCAGTACTTC. Translation gives CASSLGGQGSYEQYF. The entire variable domain, with the rest obtained from reference TRBV7-2 and TRBJ2-7, is as follows: GAGVSQSPSNKVTEKGKDVELRCDPISGHTALYWYRQSLGQGLEFLIYFQGNSAPDKSGLPSDRFSAERTGGSVSTLTIQRTQQEDSAVYLCASSLGGQGSYEQYFGPGTRLTVT.

The V call is TRBV15, the J call TRBJ2-2; D is tentatively TRBD1 or TRBD2 (5 bases each). The germline gives CDR1 LNHNV, CDR2 YYDKDF (reference sequence). With 4 bases removed from V and 5 bases from J, the gap between germline ends came to 14 bases. This CDR3 region has 15 residues. The CDR3 nucleotides read TGTGCCACCAGCACCCGGGACGGCTGGACCGGGGAGCTGTTTTTT. Its protein is CATSTRDGWTGELFF.

The rearrangement uses TRBV18 and TRBJ1-5; possible D gene TRBD1, 5 bases. Trimming removed 3 bases from V and 2 bases from J, with 14 bases in between. The CDR3 runs 16 residues. Germline-derived CDR1 and CDR2 are KGHSH and LQKENI. The DNA for the CDR3 is TGTGCCAGCTCACCTCGAGGGGCGCGGGGCAATCAGCCCCAGCATTTT. Translated, it gives CASSPRGARGNQPQHF.

V gene TRBV27 combines with J gene TRBJ1-4; D unclear. The length of the CDR3 is 14 residues. V dropped 3 bases and J dropped 7 bases, with 12 bases sitting between them. Germline V lookup: CDR1 MNHEY, CDR2 SMNVEV (reference sequence). The CDR3 DNA is TGTGCCAGCAGTTTCGGACTAAAAGGTGAAAAACTGTTTTTT. As protein: CASSFGLKGEKLFF.

The J gene is TRBJ2-2, the V gene TRBV9; TRBD2 matches 13 bases. Germline trimming cut 3 bases from V and 8 bases from J; bases unmatched to any gene: 10. The CDR3 runs to 17 residues. Germline V gene data show CDR1 as SGDLS and CDR2 as YYNGEE. Written as DNA, the CDR3 is TGTGCCAGCAGCGGTACCGGGACTAGCGGGACCAGGGGGGAGCTGTTTTTT. This gives the protein CASSGTGTSGTRGELFF.

This clone was recorded only once. The CDR3 region is CASSPETLNYGYTF. The CDR3 DNA reads TGTGCCAGCTCACCAGAGACACTTAACTATGGCTACACCTTC. The V and J genes are TRBV18 and TRBJ1-2; unclear D gene. Trimming pared 2 bases from V and 1 base from J, leaving 8 bases between. CDR1 is KGHSH, CDR2 LQKENI, per germline. The CDR3 length is 14 residues. Based on the CDR3 plus reference TRBV18 and TRBJ1-2, the full variable domain is NAGVMQNPRHLVRRRGQEARLRCSPMKGHSHVYWYRQLPEEGLKFMVYLQKENIIDESGMPKERFSAEFPKEGPSILRIQQVVRGDSAAYFCASSPETLNYGYTFGSGTRLTVV.